This TCR beta chain originates from a study of T cells in tuberculosis listed by TCRdb under 2018. Notes on the research overall: The study combined CD1B tetramers and high-throughput TCR immunosequencing to characterize T cells specific for the mycobacterial lipid antigen glucose monomycolate (GMM). In a South African clinical cohort, IGRA-negative adolescents, IGRA-positive adolescents with latent tuberculosis and adults with active tuberculosis were compared, with 9 to 10 people in each group. PBMC from active tuberculosis patients were archived either before standard anti-tuberculosis treatment began or within 7 days of the start of that treatment. What the work shows at the level of the full study, not this receptor alone: Shorter CDR3-alpha lengths in active tuberculosis patients partly drove the smaller NN-distances, and the TCR-beta difference was not statistically significant. An accuracy of 87% (AUROC approximately 0.91) was reached by a classifier using the diverse GMM-specific repertoire, compared with around 68% accuracy when GEM motif frequencies were used. Which clinical samples got chosen depended on the availability of cryopreserved specimens, and the active tuberculosis cases were adults, whereas the controls were adolescents. Smaller mean NN-distances to GMM-specific TCRs were observed in active tuberculosis TCR-alpha repertoires than in IGRA-negative controls, suggesting clonal expansion of GMM-specific TCRs.

The time point label, as the study defines it: new active TB diagnosis, blood taken before or within 7 days of starting treatment. The active tuberculosis patients were newly diagnosed, HIV-seronegative South African adults aged 18 years or older. Confirmation of active tuberculosis came from positive sputum smear microscopy and/or a positive M. tuberculosis culture. Immunosequencing of unsorted cryopreserved PBMC covered, on average, around 99,000 T cells per clinical donor. This clone has only one observation. This receptor's antigen is unknown. No clone much larger than this one lies a single base away; base qualities are absent. V is pruned by 0 bases and J by 1 base, leaving 4 bases of the junction without a gene match. Counted from cysteine to phenylalanine, this CDR3 has 16 amino acids. Just the 48-base CDR3 DNA is kept, in frame starting at base 1. CDR1 and CDR2, looked up from the germline V gene (reference sequence), are SGHNT and YYREEE.

The immunoSEQ multiplex PCR assay was used to generate TCR libraries, with TCR-beta and/or TCR-alpha/delta assays applied to each sample. The amplified TCR libraries were sequenced on the Illumina high-throughput platform. The authors processed their data as follows. Clustering and dimensionality reduction relied on pairwise TCRdist distances among GMM-specific receptors from T cells that were either sorted ex vivo or expanded in vitro. Each clinical repertoire was scored by mean NN-distance, the average TCRdist to the nearest 10% of tetramer-positive reference sequences. GEM TCR motif frequency was calculated as the fraction of unique TCRs that matched known GEM sequences by V/J usage and CDR3 length. Active tuberculosis was classified by linear discriminant analysis with leave-one-out cross-validation, implemented in scikit-learn. Entries here come from immuneACCESS through TCRdb and include only in-frame sequences with V and J called. Some clones fail to appear in such tables; in the studies checked, an unresolved V gene covers under half of the shortfall, and the cause of the remainder is unknown. V, J and clone size were drawn from that table, and D and trimming were deduced from the DNA. The sample records tens of thousands of clones, around 85% of which are singletons. Together, the top ten hold more than 13% of the sample.

This clonotype was obtained from an adult with tuberculosis. The V and J genes are TRBV5-4 and TRBJ2-1, with 7 central nucleotides matching TRBD1. The material sequenced was PBMCs, taken at tuberculosis diagnosis. The CDR3 loop reads CASSLAGTASYNEQFF. The nucleotides are TGTGCCAGCAGCTTGGCCGGGACAGCTTCCTACAATGAGCAGTTCTTC.